In its sample, the clone carrying this T cell receptor beta chain was seen once. Its antigen is undetermined. The entry originates in a study of cytomegalovirus exposure and HLA in healthy donors. Regarding the study as a whole: Researchers catalogued 164 TCR beta chains as cytomegalovirus-associated. Most of the TCR beta V segments (in an earlier analysis) were productive either about 87% or about 30% of the time. Per published accounts, TCR beta sequences correctly predicted the HLA-A and HLA-B alleles of most subjects. Later work found most CMV-associated TCR beta chains apparently HLA-restricted.

The PCR made use of 60 Vbeta and 13 Jbeta primers. Data came from immunoSEQ multiplex PCR; TCRdb stores just in-frame clones and leaves some out. The repertoire includes some 110,000 clones, approximately 80% of them detected once, and 4.9% sits in the top ten. This CDR3 has 14 residues. CDR1 and CDR2 (germline): SGHDN, FVKESK. The ends were cut back, 0 bases at V and 6 bases at J, with 12 bases in the middle. The sequence was obtained from a middle-aged man in good health and CMV-seropositive. The sequencing input was PBMCs. The chain combines TRBV14 with TRBJ2-7; the D is unclear. The CDR3 nucleotides read TGTGCCAGCAGCCAAGATTTTACCTCGGGCGAGCAGTACTTC. It translates to CASSQDFTSGEQYF.